One and the same sample provided the 22 T cell receptor beta chains below, sequenced in a study of control samples from healthy donors and cancer patients. Measured with immunoSEQ multiplex PCR; TCRdb has only the in-frame clones, and not every one. The sample has 150,000 or so clones; approximately 90% are singletons. Sequencing was done on a sample of blood. These receptors were collected from a woman aged 30 to 39 in good health.

The V call is TRBV30, the J call TRBJ2-7; D is possibly TRBD1 or TRBD2 (5 bases each). V was shortened by 0 bases and J by 0 bases, with 12 bases between the two germline ends. Germline values: CDR1 GTSNPN, CDR2 SVGIG (reference sequence). The CDR3 loop spans 15 amino acids. The CDR3 DNA is TGTGCCTGGAGTGTCGGGACCCATAGCTCCTACGAGCAGTACTTC. This encodes CAWSVGTHSSYEQYF.

The V and J genes are TRBV4-3 and TRBJ2-2, with a tentative D call TRBD2 (6 bases). Trimming removed 3 bases at V and 5 bases at J, with 16 bases between. From germline, CDR1 is LGHNA and CDR2 YSLEER. This CDR3 region has 16 residues. The chain's CDR3 is CASSQHTSLETGELFF. The CDR3 coding sequence is TGCGCCAGCAGCCAGCATACTAGCTTAGAGACCGGGGAGCTGTTTTTT.

The chain recombines TRBV5-1 with TRBJ2-7; 10 bases fit TRBD2. V was clipped by 7 bases and J by 5 bases; unmatched bases: 15. CDR3 length: 16 amino acids. CDR1 SGHRS and CDR2 YFSETQ come from the germline V gene. The DNA of the CDR3 is TGCGCCAGCGGACAGGGTTCTAGCGGGAGTCTCCACGAGCAGTACTTC. It encodes CASGQGSSGSLHEQYF.

The rearrangement joins TRBV19 to TRBJ1-1; D is unresolved. The germline gives CDR1 LNHDA, CDR2 SQIVND (reference sequence). The length of the CDR3 is 13 residues. V lost 1 base and J 1 base, leaving 4 bases between the germline ends. CDR3 region: CASSIGENTEAFF. In DNA, the CDR3 is TGTGCCAGTAGTATAGGAGAGAACACTGAAGCTTTCTTT.

This rearrangement joins TRBV9 to TRBJ1-6; D remains unclear. Germline lookup yields CDR1 SGDLS and CDR2 YYNGEE. Trimming pared 8 bases from V and 7 bases from J, leaving 13 bases between. This CDR3 is 13 amino acids long. In DNA, the CDR3 is TGTGCCAGGGCTCGGGGTAGCAATTCACCCCTCCACTTT. Its translation: CARARGSNSPLHF.

CDR3 sequence (DNA): TGTGCCAGCAGGACTAGCGGCAATGAGCAGTTCTTC. It yields the protein CASRTSGNEQFF. The gene calls are TRBV28 and TRBJ2-1; 9 nucleotides agree with TRBD2. Trimming removed 6 bases from V and 6 bases from J; junction bases left unmatched: 0. Germline CDR1 and CDR2: MDHEN and SYDVKM. CDR3 length equals 12 residues.

The CDR3 sequence: CASSYAGLALDEQYF. The CDR3 coding sequence is TGCGCCAGCAGTTATGCGGGACTAGCTTTAGACGAGCAGTACTTC. The chain uses TRBV10-2 and TRBJ2-7, with TRBD2 matching over 9 bases. CDR3 size: 15 residues. Germline V gene lookup returns CDR1 WSHSY and CDR2 SAAADI. The ends lost 5 bases at V and 5 bases at J; junction bases unmatched: 10.

V usage is TRBV12-5 and J usage is TRBJ2-7; TRBD2 aligns across 8 bases. The CDR3 contains 15 residues. Germline V gene sequence: CDR1 LGHNT, CDR2 FRNRAP. V was clipped by 4 bases and J by 7 bases; unmatched bases: 12. This CDR3 is CASGSNSSGKGEQYF. As DNA, the CDR3 is TGTGCTAGTGGTTCCAACAGTAGCGGGAAGGGTGAGCAGTACTTC.

This sequence joins TRBV27 and TRBJ1-1, with TRBD1 identical over 9 bases. There are 16 residues in the CDR3. After removal of 4 bases from V and 4 bases from J, the junction contained 10 bases not matched to a gene. Germline V gene sequence: CDR1 MNHEY, CDR2 SMNVEV (reference sequence). CDR3 DNA: TGTGCCAGCAGTTCCCATTTACAGGGGGCTGGCACTGAAGCTTTCTTT. Its protein product is CASSSHLQGAGTEAFF.

This chain links TRBV24-1 with TRBJ1-2; unclear D gene. Germline V gene lookup returns CDR1 KGHDR and CDR2 SFDVKD. The CDR3 length is 12 residues. V was trimmed by 0 bases and J by 7 bases, leaving 5 bases between them. In DNA form, the CDR3 reads TGTGCCACCAGTGATTTGTCGGGTGGCTACACCTTC. This sequence encodes CATSDLSGGYTF.

The chain is built from TRBV2 and TRBJ2-5; D may be TRBD2 (5 bases). The CDR3 extends over 12 amino acids. The germline V and J ends were trimmed by 8 bases and 2 bases, with 9 bases remaining between them. CDR1 SNHLY and CDR2 FYNNEI come from the germline V gene. CDR3 nucleotides: TGTGCCAGCCGACGGACTCAAGAGACCCAGTACTTC. It yields the protein CASRRTQETQYF. Supplemented by reference TRBV2 and TRBJ2-5, the full variable domain reads EPEVTQTPSHQVTQMGQEVILRCVPISNHLYFYWYRQILGQKVEFLVSFYNNEISEKSEIFDDQFSVERPDGSNFTLKIRSTKLEDSAMYFCASRRTQETQYFGPGTRLLVL.

The genes are TRBV18 and TRBJ2-2, with D uncertain. This CDR3 has 14 amino acids. The germline gives CDR1 KGHSH, CDR2 LQKENI. The germline V and J ends were trimmed by 8 bases and 7 bases, with 17 bases remaining between them. Here the CDR3 reads CASRVTGSVGELFF. The CDR3 DNA is TGTGCCAGCCGAGTTACTGGGTCCGTCGGGGAGCTGTTTTTT.

The rearrangement uses TRBV19 and TRBJ2-7, with D perhaps given as TRBD1 or TRBD2 (5 bases each). The CDR3 runs to 15 residues. Per germline, CDR1 LNHDA and CDR2 SQIVND (reference sequence). With 3 bases removed from V and 2 bases from J, the gap between germline ends came to 14 bases. DNA for the CDR3: TGTGCCAGTAGTATGCGACAAGGGGACCCCTACGAGCAGTACTTC. Translated, it gives CASSMRQGDPYEQYF.

The CDR3 protein is CASSPRLWGQGRRVDHEQYF. CDR3 nucleotides: TGTGCCAGCAGTCCGAGATTGTGGGGACAGGGGCGCCGAGTGGATCACGAGCAGTACTTC. V is TRBV6-6 and J is TRBJ2-7; 10 bases map to TRBD1. The CDR3 contains 20 residues. CDR1 is MNHNY and CDR2 is SVGAGI in the germline V gene (reference sequence). V was pared by 5 bases and J by 5 bases, with 24 bases of the junction left unmatched.

The rearrangement joins TRBV6-5 to TRBJ2-7; 11 bases are shared with TRBD2. CDR1 MNHEY and CDR2 SVGAGI come from the germline V gene. With V trimmed by 2 bases and J by 2 bases, 2 bases remained unmatched. This CDR3 spans 15 amino acids. CDR3 loop: CASSYGTSGTYEQYF. In DNA form, the CDR3 reads TGTGCCAGCAGTTACGGGACTAGCGGCACCTACGAGCAGTACTTC.

The J gene is TRBJ1-1, the V gene TRBV9, with 9 bases matching TRBD1. This CDR3 contains 15 residues. From germline, CDR1 is SGDLS and CDR2 YYNGEE. V lost 4 bases to trimming and J lost 4 bases; unmatched junction nucleotides: 8. CDR3 DNA: TGTGCCAGCAGCCCTCGGGACAGGGTTGGCACTGAAGCTTTCTTT. Translation: CASSPRDRVGTEAFF.

A single count supports this clone. The chain uses TRBV7-2 and TRBJ2-3; 9 nucleotides agree with TRBD2. The CDR3 is made up of 16 amino acids. Germline loops: CDR1 SGHTA, CDR2 FQGNSA. J gave up 2 bases and V 1 base, and 4 bases lay outside the gene matches. The CDR3 DNA reads TGTGCCAGCAGCTTAGTAGCGGGGGACGTCACAGATACGCAGTATTTT. It yields the protein CASSLVAGDVTDTQYF.

The chain recombines TRBV6-4 with TRBJ2-3, with 10 bases matching TRBD2. The CDR3 runs to 16 residues. Looked up from germline, CDR1 is MRHNA and CDR2 is SNTAGT. Trimming at V came to 0 bases and at J to 1 base, leaving 1 base not matched to a gene. The CDR3 reads CASSDSGTSGTDTQYF. Written as DNA, the CDR3 is TGTGCCAGCAGTGACTCCGGGACTAGCGGCACAGATACGCAGTATTTT.

The CDR3 protein is CASRDSNNYGYTF. Written as DNA, the CDR3 is TGTGCCAGCCGGGACAGCAATAACTATGGCTACACCTTC. V is TRBV27 and J is TRBJ1-2; TRBD1 matches at 7 bases. The CDR3 consists of 13 residues. Germline V gives CDR1 MNHEY, CDR2 SMNVEV (reference sequence). V lost 8 bases to trimming and J lost 1 base; unmatched junction nucleotides: 4.

The genes are TRBV3-1 (or the pseudogene TRBV3-2) and TRBJ1-3; D is perhaps TRBD1 (6 bases). V was cut by 10 bases and J by 0 bases, with 16 bases left in between. This CDR3 has 15 amino acids. Per the germline V gene, CDR1 is LGHDT and CDR2 is YNNKEL (reference sequence). CDR3 protein: CATGTRGHSGNTIYF. CDR3 sequence (DNA): TGTGCCACCGGGACCAGGGGCCACTCTGGAAACACCATATATTTT.

The V call is TRBV30, the J call TRBJ2-5, with 9 positions matching TRBD1. Germline CDR1 and CDR2: GTSNPN and SVGIG (reference sequence). There are 14 residues in the CDR3. J lost 5 bases, V lost 4 bases, and 8 bases had no gene match. The CDR3 nucleotides read TGTGCCTGGACCCGCACAGGGGGCGATGAGACCCAGTACTTC. Residues: CAWTRTGGDETQYF.

The rearrangement joins TRBV3-1 (or the pseudogene TRBV3-2) to TRBJ1-2; D uncertain. V lost 1 base and J lost 7, with 7 bases in between. CDR3 length equals 12 residues. Germline CDR1 LGHDT, CDR2 YNNKEL (reference sequence). DNA for the CDR3: TGTGCCAGCAGCCAAGGACGGCTTGGCTACACCTTC. Protein sequence: CASSQGRLGYTF.